This TCR beta chain was sequenced in a study of cytomegalovirus exposure and HLA in healthy donors. The V gene end was trimmed by 6 bases and the J gene end by 4 bases; junction bases not matched to a gene: 9. Germline CDR1 and CDR2: LNHDA and SQIVND (reference sequence). This CDR3 contains 16 residues. 13 Jbeta primers and 60 Vbeta primers were used for the PCR. The data were produced by immunoSEQ multiplex PCR, yet TCRdb's version contains in-frame clones alone and is incomplete. Of roughly 140,000 clones listed, roughly 82% are singletons. The TCR originated in a man younger than 45 in good health and CMV-seropositive. Sequenced material: PBMCs. J is TRBJ2-1 and V is TRBV19; 10 bases line up with TRBD1. The CDR3 reads CASSKEGTGDYNEQFF. CDR3 coding DNA: TGTGCCAGTAGCAAAGAGGGGACAGGGGATTACAATGAGCAGTTCTTC.